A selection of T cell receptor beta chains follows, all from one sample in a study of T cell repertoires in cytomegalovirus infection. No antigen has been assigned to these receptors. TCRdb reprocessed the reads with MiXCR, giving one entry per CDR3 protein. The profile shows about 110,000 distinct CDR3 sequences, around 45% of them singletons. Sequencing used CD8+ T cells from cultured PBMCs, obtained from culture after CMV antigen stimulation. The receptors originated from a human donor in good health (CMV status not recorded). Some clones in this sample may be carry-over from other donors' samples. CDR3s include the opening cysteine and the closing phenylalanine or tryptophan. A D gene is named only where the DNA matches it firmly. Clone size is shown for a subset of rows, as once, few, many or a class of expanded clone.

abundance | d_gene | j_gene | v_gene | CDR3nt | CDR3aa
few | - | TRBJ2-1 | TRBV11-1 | TGTGCCAGCAGCTCAAGAACAGGGCTCAATGAGCAGTTCTTC | CASSSRTGLNEQFF
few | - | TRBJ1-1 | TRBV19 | TGTGCCAGTAGTCCGATGAACACTGAAGCTTTCTTT | CASSPMNTEAFF
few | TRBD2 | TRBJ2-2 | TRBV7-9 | TGTGCCAGCAGCTCCCTACTAGCGGGGCCAACCGGGGAGCTGTTTTTT | CASSSLLAGPTGELFF
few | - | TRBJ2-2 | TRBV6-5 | TGTGCCAGCAGTTCTAGCGCGAAGAACACCGGGGAGCTGTTTTTT | CASSSSAKNTGELFF
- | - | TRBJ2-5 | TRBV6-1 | TGTGCCAGCAGTGAATGGAAGTACCAAGAGACCCAGTACTTC | CASSEWKYQETQYF
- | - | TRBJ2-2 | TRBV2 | TGTGCCAGCATCAGTTACACCGGGGAGCTGTTTTTT | CASISYTGELFF
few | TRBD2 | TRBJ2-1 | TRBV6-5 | TGTGCCAGCAGTTACGGAGCGGGGACCTACAATGAGCAGTTCTTC | CASSYGAGTYNEQFF
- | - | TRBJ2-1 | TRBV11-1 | TGTGCCAGCAGCCCGTACAGGGCCCAATCCTACAATGAGCAGTTCTTC | CASSPYRAQSYNEQFF
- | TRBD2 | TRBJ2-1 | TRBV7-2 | TGTGCCAGCAGCTTAGATATGGCTAGCGGGGGGGCCCCGGGGATGAATGAGCAGTTCTTC | CASSLDMASGGAPGMNEQFF
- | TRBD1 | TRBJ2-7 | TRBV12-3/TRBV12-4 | TGTGCCAGCACCCCTGGGACAGCATCCTACGAGCAGTACTTC | CASTPGTASYEQYF
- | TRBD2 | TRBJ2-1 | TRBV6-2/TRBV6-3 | TGTGCCAGCAGTTACTCCGAAGGACTAGCGGGGGGCTATTCCTACAATGAGCAGTTCTTC | CASSYSEGLAGGYSYNEQFF
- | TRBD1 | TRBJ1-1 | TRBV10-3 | TGTGCCATCAGAGAGGTGACAGGGTCCACTGAAGCTTTCTTT | CAIREVTGSTEAFF
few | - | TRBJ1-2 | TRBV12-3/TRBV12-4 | TGTGCCAGCAGTTTAGGGCCCTTCATTTCCCCCCTTGGCTACACCTTC | CASSLGPFISPLGYTF
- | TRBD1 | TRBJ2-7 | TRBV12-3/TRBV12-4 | TGTGCCAGCAGCCCGGGGTGGAAACAGGGGGCGAATAAGTACGAGCAGTACTTC | CASSPGWKQGANKYEQYF
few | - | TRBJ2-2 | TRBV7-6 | TGTGCCAGCAGTCGGGGACCTTACACCGGGGAGCTGTTTTTT | CASSRGPYTGELFF
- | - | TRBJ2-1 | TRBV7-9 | TGTGCCAGCAGCGTCTCATCGGGGGGCGGCTATGAGCAGTTCTTC | CASSVSSGGGYEQFF
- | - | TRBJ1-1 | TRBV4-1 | TGCGCCAGCAGAGATACGGTGAACACTGAAGCTTTCTTT | CASRDTVNTEAFF
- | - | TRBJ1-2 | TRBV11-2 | TGTGCCAGCAGCTTAGGGTTCCGCAGGGAAAACTATGGCTACACCTTC | CASSLGFRRENYGYTF
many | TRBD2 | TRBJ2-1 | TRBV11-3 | TGTGCCAGCAGCTTAGATAGCGGGGGGGGGTACAATGAGCAGTTCTTC | CASSLDSGGGYNEQFF
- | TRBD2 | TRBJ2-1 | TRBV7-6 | TGTGCCAGCAGCTTAGTACTAGCGGGTACCTACAATGAGCAGTTCTTC | CASSLVLAGTYNEQFF
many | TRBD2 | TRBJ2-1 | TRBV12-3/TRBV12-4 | TGTGCCAGTTCTCCGGGGGGTGGTGAGCAGTTCTTC | CASSPGGGEQFF
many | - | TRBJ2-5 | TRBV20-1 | TGCAGTGCTAGGAACAGGCTCGCGGAGACCCAGTACTTC | CSARNRLAETQYF
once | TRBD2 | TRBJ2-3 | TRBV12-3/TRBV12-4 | TGTGCCAGCAGTCTCGGCGCGGGGGGCCATTTGAGAGATACGCAGTATTTT | CASSLGAGGHLRDTQYF
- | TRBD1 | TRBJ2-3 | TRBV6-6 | TGTGCCAGCAGTTACTCGCAGGGGGCCGGATTAGATACGCAGTATTTT | CASSYSQGAGLDTQYF
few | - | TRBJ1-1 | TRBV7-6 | TGTGCCAGCAGCTTAGGGCGGCCGACTGAAGCTTTCTTT | CASSLGRPTEAFF
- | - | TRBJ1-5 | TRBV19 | TGTGCCAGTAGTATAGGCGGACCGTCCTTACCCCAGCATTTT | CASSIGGPSLPQHF
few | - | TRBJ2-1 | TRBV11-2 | TGTGCCAGCAGCGCACCAATGACGGGGCAGGGCTGGTATGAGCAGTTCTTC | CASSAPMTGQGWYEQFF
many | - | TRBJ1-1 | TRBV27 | TGTGCCAGCAGTTCCCAAGGGATCACTGAAGCTTTCTTT | CASSSQGITEAFF
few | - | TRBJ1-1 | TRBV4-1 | TGCGCCAGCAGCCAAGATACGGGTTTGGGGAAAGCTTTCTTT | CASSQDTGLGKAFF